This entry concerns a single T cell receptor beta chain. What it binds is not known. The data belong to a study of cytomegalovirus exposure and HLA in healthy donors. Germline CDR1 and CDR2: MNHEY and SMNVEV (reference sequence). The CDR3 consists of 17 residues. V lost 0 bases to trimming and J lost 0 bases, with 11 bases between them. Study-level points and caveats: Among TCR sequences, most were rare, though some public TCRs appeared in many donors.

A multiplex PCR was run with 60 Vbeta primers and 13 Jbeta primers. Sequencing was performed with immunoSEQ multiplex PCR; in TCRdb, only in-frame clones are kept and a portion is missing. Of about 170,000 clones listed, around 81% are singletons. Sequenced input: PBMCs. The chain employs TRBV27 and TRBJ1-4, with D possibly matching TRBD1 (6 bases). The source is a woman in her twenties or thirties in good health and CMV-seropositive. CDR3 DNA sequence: TGTGCCAGCAGTTTATCGGCAGGGGATGCAACTAATGAAAAACTGTTTTTT. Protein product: CASSLSAGDATNEKLFF.